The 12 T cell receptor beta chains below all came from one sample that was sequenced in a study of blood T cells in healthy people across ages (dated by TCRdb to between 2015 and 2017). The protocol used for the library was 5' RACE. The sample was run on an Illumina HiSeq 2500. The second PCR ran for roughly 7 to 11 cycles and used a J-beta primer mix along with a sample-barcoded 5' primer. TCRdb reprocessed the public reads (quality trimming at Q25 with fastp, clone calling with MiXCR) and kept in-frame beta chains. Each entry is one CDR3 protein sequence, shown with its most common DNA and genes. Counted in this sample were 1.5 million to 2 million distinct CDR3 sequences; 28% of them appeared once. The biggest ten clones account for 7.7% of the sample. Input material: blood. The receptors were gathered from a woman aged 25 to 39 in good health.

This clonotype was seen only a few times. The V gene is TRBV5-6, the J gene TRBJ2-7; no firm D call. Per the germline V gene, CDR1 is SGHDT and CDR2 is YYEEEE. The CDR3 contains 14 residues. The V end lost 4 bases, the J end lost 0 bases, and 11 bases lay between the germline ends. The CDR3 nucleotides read TGTGCCAGCAGCAACCTACCGAGCTCCTACGAGCAGTACTTC. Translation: CASSNLPSSYEQYF.

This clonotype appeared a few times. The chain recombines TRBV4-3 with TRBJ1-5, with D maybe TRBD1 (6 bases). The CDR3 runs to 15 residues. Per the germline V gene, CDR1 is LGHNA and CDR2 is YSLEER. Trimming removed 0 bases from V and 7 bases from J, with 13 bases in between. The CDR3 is CASSQDLGGGQPQHF. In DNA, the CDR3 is TGCGCCAGCAGCCAAGATCTCGGGGGCGGCCAGCCCCAGCATTTT.

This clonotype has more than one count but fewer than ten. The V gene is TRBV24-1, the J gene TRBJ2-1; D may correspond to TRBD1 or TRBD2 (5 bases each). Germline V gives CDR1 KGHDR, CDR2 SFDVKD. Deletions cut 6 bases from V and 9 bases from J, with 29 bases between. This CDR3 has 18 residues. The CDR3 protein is CATSWGSLRHFFTFEQFF. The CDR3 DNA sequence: TGTGCCACCAGTTGGGGGTCCCTACGCCATTTTTTTACCTTTGAGCAGTTCTTC.

The CDR3 region has the DNA TGTGCCATCGGCCAAGGGGGGCGAGAGACCCAGTACTTC. Translation: CAIGQGGRETQYF. The chain combines TRBV10-3 with TRBJ2-5, with D possibly called TRBD1 or TRBD2 (6 bases each). CDR1 is ENHRY, CDR2 SYGVKD, per germline. With 8 bases removed from V and 4 bases from J, the gap between germline ends came to 14 bases. The CDR3 totals 13 residues.

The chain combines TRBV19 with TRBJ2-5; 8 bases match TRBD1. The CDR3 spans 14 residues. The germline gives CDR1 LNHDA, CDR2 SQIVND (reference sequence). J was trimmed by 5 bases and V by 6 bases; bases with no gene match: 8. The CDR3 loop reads CASSMTGVGETQYF. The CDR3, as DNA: TGTGCCAGTAGCATGACAGGGGTGGGGGAGACCCAGTACTTC.

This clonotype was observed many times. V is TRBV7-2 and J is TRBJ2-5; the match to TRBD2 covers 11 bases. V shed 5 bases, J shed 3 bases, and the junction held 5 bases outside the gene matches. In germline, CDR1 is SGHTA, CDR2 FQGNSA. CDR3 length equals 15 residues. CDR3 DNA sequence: TGTGCCAGCAGCCGGCCGGGACTAGCGGAAGAGACCCAGTACTTC. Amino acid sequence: CASSRPGLAEETQYF. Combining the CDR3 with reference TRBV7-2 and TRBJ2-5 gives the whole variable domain GAGVSQSPSNKVTEKGKDVELRCDPISGHTALYWYRQSLGQGLEFLIYFQGNSAPDKSGLPSDRFSAERTGGSVSTLTIQRTQQEDSAVYLCASSRPGLAEETQYFGPGTRLLVL.

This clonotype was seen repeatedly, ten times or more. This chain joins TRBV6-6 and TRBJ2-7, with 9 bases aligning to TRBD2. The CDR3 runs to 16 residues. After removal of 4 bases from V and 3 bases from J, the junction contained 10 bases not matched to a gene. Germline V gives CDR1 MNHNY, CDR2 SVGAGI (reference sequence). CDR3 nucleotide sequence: TGTGCCAGCAGTTCCAATCTAGCGGGGCGTCTCTACGAGCAGTACTTC. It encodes CASSSNLAGRLYEQYF.

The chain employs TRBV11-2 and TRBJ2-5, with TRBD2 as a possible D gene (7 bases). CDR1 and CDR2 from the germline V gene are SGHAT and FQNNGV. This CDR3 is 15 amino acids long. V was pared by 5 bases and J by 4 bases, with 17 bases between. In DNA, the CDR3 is TGTGCCAGCAGCAGAATAGAGGGGGGGCGAGAGACCCAGTACTTC. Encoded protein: CASSRIEGGRETQYF.

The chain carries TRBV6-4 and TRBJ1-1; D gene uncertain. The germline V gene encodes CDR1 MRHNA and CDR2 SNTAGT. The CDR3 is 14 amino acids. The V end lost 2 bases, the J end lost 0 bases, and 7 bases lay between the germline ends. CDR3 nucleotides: TGTGCCAGCAGTGACGGAAGAATGAACACTGAAGCTTTCTTT. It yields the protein CASSDGRMNTEAFF.

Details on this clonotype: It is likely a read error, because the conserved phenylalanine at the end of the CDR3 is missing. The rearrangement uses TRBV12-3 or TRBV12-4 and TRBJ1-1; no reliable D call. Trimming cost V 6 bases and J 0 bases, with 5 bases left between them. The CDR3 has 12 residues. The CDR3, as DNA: TGTGCCAGCAGACAGATGAACACTGAAGCTTTCTTG. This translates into CASRQMNTEAFL.

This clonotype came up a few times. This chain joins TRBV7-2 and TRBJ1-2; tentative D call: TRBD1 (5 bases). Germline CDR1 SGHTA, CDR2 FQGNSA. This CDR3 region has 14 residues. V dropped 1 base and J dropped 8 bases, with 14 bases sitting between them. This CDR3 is CASSLVGEVGGYTF. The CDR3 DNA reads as TGTGCCAGCAGCTTAGTAGGGGAGGTTGGCGGCTACACCTTC.

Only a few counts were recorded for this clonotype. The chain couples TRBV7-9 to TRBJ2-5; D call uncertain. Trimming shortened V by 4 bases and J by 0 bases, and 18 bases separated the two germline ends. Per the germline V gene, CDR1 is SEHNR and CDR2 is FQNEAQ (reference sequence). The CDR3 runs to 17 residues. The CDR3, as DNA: TGTGCCAGCAGCTCCTATCGGGCAGGAACGTACCAAGAGACCCAGTACTTC. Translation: CASSSYRAGTYQETQYF.